The text below deals with one T cell receptor beta chain. These data are taken from a study of blood T cell repertoires in COVID-19. About the research overall: Samples of COVID-19 (acute and convalescent) were obtained from the United States, Italy and Spain.

Under the authors' procedure: How many nucleated cells were present was estimated from reference gene primer amplification. Repertoires were generated with immunoSEQ multiplex PCR, while TCRdb's copy carries only in-frame clones and drops some. That table supplies the V and J calls and clone size; D and trimming were determined from the DNA. The sample lists around 620,000 clones, just under 90% occurring once. The V end was cut by 3 bases, the J end by 5 bases, with 14 bases between. Germline loops: CDR1 SGHRS, CDR2 YFSETQ. The CDR3 runs 14 residues. Input material: peripheral blood. The chain recombines TRBV5-1 with TRBJ1-2; D is uncertain. This clonotype was sampled from a woman aged 18-29 years with acute or convalescent COVID-19. CDR3 residues: CASSSNAREYGYTF. The CDR3 bases are TGCGCCAGCAGCTCAAACGCGAGGGAGTATGGCTACACCTTC.